This TCR beta chain was identified in a study of cytomegalovirus exposure and HLA in healthy donors. Study conclusions and caveats: Certain sequence variants were highly shared and formed a cluster, and this cluster was likely a sequencing artifact. The analysis excluded some indistinguishable V segments, including TRBV6-2 and TRBV6-3.

The CDR3 has 16 amino acids. V gave up 1 base and J gave up 0 bases, with 11 bases separating them. Germline V CDR1 and CDR2: SGHRS, YFSETQ. About this clone: Its specificity is not known.

A multiplex PCR was run with 60 Vbeta primers and 13 Jbeta primers. Clones were read by immunoSEQ multiplex PCR, and TCRdb kept only the in-frame ones, dropping some. Altogether 140,000 to 150,000 clones are present, approximately 67% being singletons, with the ten largest covering 6.5%. Sequencing was performed on PBMCs. The chain links TRBV5-1 to TRBJ2-1; D is possibly TRBD2 (5 bases). The TCR sequence derives from a woman in her fifties or sixties in good health and CMV-seronegative. The CDR3 loop is CASSLIAKSSYNEQFF. CDR3 nucleotide sequence: TGCGCCAGCAGCTTGATAGCGAAAAGCTCCTACAATGAGCAGTTCTTC.